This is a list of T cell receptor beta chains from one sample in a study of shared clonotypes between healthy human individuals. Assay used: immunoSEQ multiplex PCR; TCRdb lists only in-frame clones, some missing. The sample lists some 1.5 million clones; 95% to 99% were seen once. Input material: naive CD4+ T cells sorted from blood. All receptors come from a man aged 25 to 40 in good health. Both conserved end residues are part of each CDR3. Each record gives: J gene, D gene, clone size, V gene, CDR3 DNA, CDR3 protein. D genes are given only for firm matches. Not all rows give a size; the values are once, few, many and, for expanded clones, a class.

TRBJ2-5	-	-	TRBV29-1	TGCAGCGTTGCCCTGCGGTTCGCAAAGACCCAGTACTTC	CSVALRFAKTQYF
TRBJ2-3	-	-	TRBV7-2	TGTGCCAGCAGCTTAGCGGGGAGCACAGATACGCAGTATTTT	CASSLAGSTDTQYF
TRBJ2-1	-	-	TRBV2	TGTGCCAGCAGTGAATGGAACAATGAGCAGTTCTTC	CASSEWNNEQFF
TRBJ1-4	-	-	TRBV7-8	TGTGCCAGCAGCTTAGGCCCCAGGGTGGCAACTAATGAAAAACTGTTTTTT	CASSLGPRVATNEKLFF
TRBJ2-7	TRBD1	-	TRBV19	TGTGCCAGTAGTATTGGGGCAGGGGGATACGAGCAGTACTTC	CASSIGAGGYEQYF
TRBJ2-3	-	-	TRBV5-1	TGCGCCAGCAGGGGCTCAGATACGCAGTATTTT	CASRGSDTQYF
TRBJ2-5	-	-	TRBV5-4	TGTGCCAGCAGCTTGTGGCAGGGAGGCCAAGAGACCCAGTACTTC	CASSLWQGGQETQYF
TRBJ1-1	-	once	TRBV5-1	TGCGCCAGCAGCTACCTCCCGACAGGAATGAACACTGAAGCTTTCTTT	CASSYLPTGMNTEAFF
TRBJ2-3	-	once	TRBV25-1	TGTGCCGCTAAGCGGGCAGATACGCAGTATTTT	CAAKRADTQYF
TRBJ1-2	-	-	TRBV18	TGTGCCAGCTCACCAGAGAAGACTGGCTACACCTTC	CASSPEKTGYTF
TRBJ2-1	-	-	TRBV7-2	TGTGCCAGCAGCCCCAGGCTACCCGATGAGCAGTTCTTC	CASSPRLPDEQFF
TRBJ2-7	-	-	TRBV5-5	TGTGCCAGCAGCGGTGTCACTGCGTGGGCTGGGGAGCAGTACTTC	CASSGVTAWAGEQYF
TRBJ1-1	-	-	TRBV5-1	TGCGCCAGCAGCTTGGCGGGGTACTCTACTGAAGCTTTCTTT	CASSLAGYSTEAFF
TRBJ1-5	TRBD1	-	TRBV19	TGTGCCAGTAGTACCCTACAGGGGGGCGGCAATCAGCCCCAGCATTTT	CASSTLQGGGNQPQHF
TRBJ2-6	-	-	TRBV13	TGTGCCAGCAGCTTAGACAACCCTGGGGCCAACGTCCTGACTTTC	CASSLDNPGANVLTF
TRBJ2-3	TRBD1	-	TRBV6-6	TGTGCCAGCAGTTACTCGGGCAGGGGGCAAGATACGCAGTATTTT	CASSYSGRGQDTQYF
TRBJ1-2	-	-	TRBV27	TGTGCCAGCAGCCAAGGGGGGTTCTATGGCTACACCTTC	CASSQGGFYGYTF
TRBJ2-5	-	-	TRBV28	TGTGCCAGCAGATTCCGCCCCCCTCAAGAGACCCAGTACTTC	CASRFRPPQETQYF
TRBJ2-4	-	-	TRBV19	TGTGCCAGTAGTATCCGGCTAGCTGGAGCCAAAAACATTCAGTACTTC	CASSIRLAGAKNIQYF
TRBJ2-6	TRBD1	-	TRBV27	TGTGCCAGCAGTCCAAGGACAGGGGCCCTTAGCTCTGGGGCCAACGTCCTGACTTTC	CASSPRTGALSSGANVLTF
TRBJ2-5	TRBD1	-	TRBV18	TGTGCCAGCTCACCAGCACGGGACAGAAACCAAGAGACCCAGTACTTC	CASSPARDRNQETQYF
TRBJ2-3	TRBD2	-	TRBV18	TGTGCCAGCTCATTAGCGGGAGCGGAGACAGATACGCAGTATTTT	CASSLAGAETDTQYF
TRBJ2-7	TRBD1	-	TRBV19	TGTGCCAGTAGCAGGACAGGGGGCTACGAGCAGTACTTC	CASSRTGGYEQYF
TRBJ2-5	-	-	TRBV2	TGTGCCAGCAGCCCGGGACACCAAGAGACCCAGTACTTC	CASSPGHQETQYF
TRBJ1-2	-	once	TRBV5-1	TGCGCCAGCAGCTTGGCGATAAATCATGGCTACACCTTC	CASSLAINHGYTF
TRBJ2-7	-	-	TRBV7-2	TGTGCCAGCAGCCCCGACAGGTACTCCTACGAGCAGTACTTC	CASSPDRYSYEQYF